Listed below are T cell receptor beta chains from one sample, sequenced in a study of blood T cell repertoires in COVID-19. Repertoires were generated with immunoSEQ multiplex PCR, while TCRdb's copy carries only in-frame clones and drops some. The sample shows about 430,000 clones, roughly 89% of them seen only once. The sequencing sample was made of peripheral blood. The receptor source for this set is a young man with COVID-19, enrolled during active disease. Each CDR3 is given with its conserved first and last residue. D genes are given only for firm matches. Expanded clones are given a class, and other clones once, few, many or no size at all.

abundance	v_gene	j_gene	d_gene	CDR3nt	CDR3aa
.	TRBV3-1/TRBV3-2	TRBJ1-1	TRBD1	TGTGCCAGCAGCACCACAGGGGGCACTGAAGCTTTCTTT	CASSTTGGTEAFF
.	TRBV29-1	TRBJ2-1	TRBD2	TGCAGCGTTGATTCCCCCGGACTAGAGTACAATGAGCAGTTCTTC	CSVDSPGLEYNEQFF
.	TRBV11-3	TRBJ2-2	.	TGTGCCAGCAGCCCTTTTATAACCGGGGAGCTGTTTTTT	CASSPFITGELFF
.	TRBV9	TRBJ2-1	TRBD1	TGTGCCAGCAGCGACCGGGACAGGGGTCACAATGAGCAGTTCTTC	CASSDRDRGHNEQFF
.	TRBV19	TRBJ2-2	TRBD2	TGTGCCAGTAGTATTAGGGCGGGGGGTACCGGGGAGCTGTTTTTT	CASSIRAGGTGELFF
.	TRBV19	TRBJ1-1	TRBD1	TGTGCCAGTAGTATAACTGGCGCAGGGGGAAACACTGAAGCTTTCTTT	CASSITGAGGNTEAFF
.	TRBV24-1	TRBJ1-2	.	TGTGCCACCAGGAAGATCATGTCAGAAAAGTCCTATGGCTACACCTTC	CATRKIMSEKSYGYTF
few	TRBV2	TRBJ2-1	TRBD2	TGTGCCAGCAGTGAGGGACTAGCGGGACACAATGAGCAGTTCTTC	CASSEGLAGHNEQFF
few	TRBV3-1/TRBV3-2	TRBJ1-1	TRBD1	TGTGCCAGCAGCCAAGGGGACAGGGGTCCTTTGGCTTTCTTT	CASSQGDRGPLAFF
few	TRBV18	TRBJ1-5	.	TGTGCCAGCTCAGTCGGTGGGCCCCAGCATTTT	CASSVGGPQHF
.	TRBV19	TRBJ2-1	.	TGTGCCAGTAGACCCGCGGGGTTAGCGGCCCCCACCTACAATGAGCAGTTCTTC	CASRPAGLAAPTYNEQFF
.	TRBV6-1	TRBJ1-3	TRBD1	TGTGCCAGCAGTGAATGGCTGGAAGGGACAGTAGAAGGTCGACCCGGAAACACCATATATTTT	CASSEWLEGTVEGRPGNTIYF
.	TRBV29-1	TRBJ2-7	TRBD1	TGCAGCGTTCCCAGGACAGGGACGGTTGACGAGCAGTACTTC	CSVPRTGTVDEQYF
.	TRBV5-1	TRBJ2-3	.	TGCGCCAGCAGCGCCAGCGGAGTCACAGATACGCAGTATTTT	CASSASGVTDTQYF
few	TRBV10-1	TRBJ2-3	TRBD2	TGCGCCAGCAGTGACCCTAGCGGTTACACAGATACGCAGTATTTT	CASSDPSGYTDTQYF
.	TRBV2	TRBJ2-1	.	TGTGCCAGCAACCTCGAGTTAGATGAGCAGTTCTTC	CASNLELDEQFF
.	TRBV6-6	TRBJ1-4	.	TGTGCCAGCCGCGAGGGGGCAACTAATGAAAAACTGTTTTTT	CASREGATNEKLFF
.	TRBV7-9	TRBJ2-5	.	TGTGCCAGCAGCTTAGCATTCGAGAGGGATGAGACCCAGTACTTC	CASSLAFERDETQYF
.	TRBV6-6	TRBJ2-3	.	TGTGCCAGCAGTACCCGACCGAGAGGGGATACGCAGTATTTT	CASSTRPRGDTQYF
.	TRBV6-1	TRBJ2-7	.	TGTGCCAGCAGTGAGGGGAGGCACTACGAGCAGTACTTC	CASSEGRHYEQYF
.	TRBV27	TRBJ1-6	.	TGTGCCAGCAGTATACTAGGTTCACCCCTCCACTTT	CASSILGSPLHF
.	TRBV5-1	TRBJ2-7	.	TGCGCCAGCAGTACGACTTCCAGGGGAACCTACGAGCAGTACTTC	CASSTTSRGTYEQYF
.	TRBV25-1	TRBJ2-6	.	TGTGCCAGCAGCAGGGTCGCCTCTGGGGCCAACGTCCTGACTTTC	CASSRVASGANVLTF
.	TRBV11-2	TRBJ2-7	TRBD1	TGTGCCAGCAGCTTAGATTATTGGGACAGATCCTACGAGCAGTACTTC	CASSLDYWDRSYEQYF
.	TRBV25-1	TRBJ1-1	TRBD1	TGTGCCAGCAGTGAATATGGACAGGGGGGCACTGAAGCTTTCTTT	CASSEYGQGGTEAFF
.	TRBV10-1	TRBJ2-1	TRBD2	TGCGCCAGCAGTGTGGTTAGCGGGAGAGGCGATGAGCAGTTCTTC	CASSVVSGRGDEQFF
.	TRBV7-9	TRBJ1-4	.	TGTGCCAGCAGGGCAAAAGGGGCTAATGAAAAACTGTTTTTT	CASRAKGANEKLFF
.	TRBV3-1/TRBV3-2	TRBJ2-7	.	TGTGCCAGCAGCCAAGATTATCAGCGAGTTCCTCGAGAGCAGTACTTC	CASSQDYQRVPREQYF
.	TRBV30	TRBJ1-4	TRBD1	TGTGCCTGGAGGACCGGGACAGGGGTTGAAAAACTGTTTTTT	CAWRTGTGVEKLFF
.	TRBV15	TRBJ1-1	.	TGTGCCACCAGCAGTTATGGAGGGAGGAACACTGAAGCTTTCTTT	CATSSYGGRNTEAFF
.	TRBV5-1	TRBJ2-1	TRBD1	TGCGCCAGCAGCAACCCGGACAGGGGTTGGAATGAGCAGTTCTTC	CASSNPDRGWNEQFF
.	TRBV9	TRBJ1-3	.	TGTGCCAGCAGCGTACCTGGAGGGGACACCATATATTTT	CASSVPGGDTIYF
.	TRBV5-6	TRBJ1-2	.	TGTGCCAGCAGCGACAGAAACCCGGTTAGGGGCTACACCTTC	CASSDRNPVRGYTF
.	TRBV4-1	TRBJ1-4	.	TGCGCCAGCAGCCACCCGGGGGGCGGCCCTGAAAAACTGTTTTTT	CASSHPGGGPEKLFF
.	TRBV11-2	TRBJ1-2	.	TGTGCCAGCAGCTTTGGTGCTAACGGGGGCTATGGCTACACCTTC	CASSFGANGGYGYTF
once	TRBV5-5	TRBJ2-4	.	TGTGCCAGCAGCTTGTCTCCCGGGGGGCCGCAAAACATTCAGTACTTC	CASSLSPGGPQNIQYF
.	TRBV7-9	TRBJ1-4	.	TGTGCCAGCAGCCGGTCAACTAATGAAAAACTGTTTTTT	CASSRSTNEKLFF
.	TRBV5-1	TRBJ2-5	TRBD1	TGCGCCAGCAGACTACAGGGGCAAGAGACCCAGTACTTC	CASRLQGQETQYF
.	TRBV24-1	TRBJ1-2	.	TGTGCCACCAGCCAATCAGGGTCTGCCTATGGCTACACCTTC	CATSQSGSAYGYTF
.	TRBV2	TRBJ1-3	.	TGTGCCAGCAAGAAAGGGGACTCTGGAAACACCATATATTTT	CASKKGDSGNTIYF
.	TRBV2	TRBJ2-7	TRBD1	TGTGCCGGGGACAGGGTTTACGAGCAGTACTTC	CAGDRVYEQYF
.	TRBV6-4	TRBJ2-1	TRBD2	TGTGCCAGCAGTGCTGGGACTAGACACAATGAGCAGTTCTTC	CASSAGTRHNEQFF
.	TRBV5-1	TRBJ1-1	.	TGCGCCAGCAGCGTTACAACGAACACTGAAGCTTTCTTT	CASSVTTNTEAFF
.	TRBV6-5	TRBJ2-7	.	TGTGCCAGCAGTTTAAGCGAGGTCTACGAGCAGTACTTC	CASSLSEVYEQYF
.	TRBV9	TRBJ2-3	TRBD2	TGTGCCAGCAGCCCTGAGGGAGCGGGAGGCACAGATACGCAGTATTTT	CASSPEGAGGTDTQYF
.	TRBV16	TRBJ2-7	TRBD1	TGTGCCAGCAGCCAATCCCACAGGGGAACCTACGAGCAGTACTTC	CASSQSHRGTYEQYF
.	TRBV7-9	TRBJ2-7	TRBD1	TGTGCCAGCAGCTTAACCGGGACAGGGGCCCACGAGCAGTACTTC	CASSLTGTGAHEQYF
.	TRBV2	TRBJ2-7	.	TGTGCCAGCAGTGATCAGGGGCCGCACTACGAGCAGTACTTC	CASSDQGPHYEQYF
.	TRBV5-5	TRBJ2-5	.	TGTGCCAGCATCCCTTTGGCCGGGGGAAGACAAGAGACCCAGTACTTC	CASIPLAGGRQETQYF
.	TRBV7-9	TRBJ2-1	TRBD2	TGTGCCAGCAGCTTCGTTCCAGGACTAGCGGCCAATGAGCAGTTCTTC	CASSFVPGLAANEQFF
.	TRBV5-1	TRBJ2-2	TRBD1	TGCGCCAGCAGCACGGGACAGGGGTTCACCGGGGAGCTGTTTTTT	CASSTGQGFTGELFF
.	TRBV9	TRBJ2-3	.	TGTGCCAGCAGCGGTAAGTCCGGAGGAGATACGCAGTATTTT	CASSGKSGGDTQYF
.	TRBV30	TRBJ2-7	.	TGTGCCTGGAGCAGACAGCACTACGAGCAGTACTTC	CAWSRQHYEQYF
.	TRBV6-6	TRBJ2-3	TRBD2	TGTGCCAGCAGTATCGGACTAGCAGGTACCGATACGCAGTATTTT	CASSIGLAGTDTQYF
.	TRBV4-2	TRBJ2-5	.	TGTGCCAGCAGCCAAGCGTGGGTCCCAGGGGCGGATCAGACCCAGTACTTC	CASSQAWVPGADQTQYF
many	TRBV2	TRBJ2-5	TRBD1	TGTGCCAGCAACCGGGACAGGGGGCCGGAGACCCAGTACTTC	CASNRDRGPETQYF
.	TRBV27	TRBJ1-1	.	TGTGCCAGCAGTTTGGAAGGCGGTATTTCTGAAGCTTTCTTT	CASSLEGGISEAFF
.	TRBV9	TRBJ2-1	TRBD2	TGTGCCAGCAGCGCGACTAGCGGGAGGTCTGGAGAGCAGTTCTTC	CASSATSGRSGEQFF